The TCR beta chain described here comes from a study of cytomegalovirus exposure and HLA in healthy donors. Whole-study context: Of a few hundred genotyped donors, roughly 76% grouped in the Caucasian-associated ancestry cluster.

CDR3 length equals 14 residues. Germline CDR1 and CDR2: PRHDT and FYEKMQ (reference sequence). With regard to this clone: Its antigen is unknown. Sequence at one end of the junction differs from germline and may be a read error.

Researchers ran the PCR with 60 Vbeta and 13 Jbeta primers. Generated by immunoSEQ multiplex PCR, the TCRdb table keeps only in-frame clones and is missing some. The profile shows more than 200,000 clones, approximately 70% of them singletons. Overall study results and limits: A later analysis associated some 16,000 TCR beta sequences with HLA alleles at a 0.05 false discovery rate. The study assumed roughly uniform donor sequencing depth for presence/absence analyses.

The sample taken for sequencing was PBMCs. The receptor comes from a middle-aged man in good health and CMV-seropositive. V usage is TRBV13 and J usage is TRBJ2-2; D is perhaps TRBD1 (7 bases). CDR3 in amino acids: CASSWGQNTGGLFF. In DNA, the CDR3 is TGTGCCAGCAGCTGGGGACAGAACACCGGGGGGCTGTTTTTT.